Presented here are 27 T cell receptor beta chains from one specimen sequenced in a study of blood T cell repertoires in COVID-19 (dated by TCRdb to 2020 to 2021). The library was produced with the immunoSEQ multiplex PCR assay. TCRdb provides this immuneACCESS table in a form limited to in-frame rearrangements. Some clones are lacking; in checked studies, under half of them reflect an unresolved V gene, and why the rest are absent is not known. This sample has under 250,000 clones in its table, and roughly four fifths of those were observed once. Less than 3.5% of the sample belongs to the ten largest clones. Sequenced: peripheral blood. The receptors were sampled from a woman aged 18-29 years with acute or convalescent COVID-19.

The chain is built from TRBV19 and TRBJ2-7; D perhaps matches TRBD2 (6 bases). Germline V gene sequence: CDR1 LNHDA, CDR2 SQIVND (reference sequence). The CDR3 is made up of 12 amino acids. With 3 bases removed from V and 4 bases from J, the gap between germline ends came to 7 bases. The chain's CDR3 is CASSIGGYEQYF. In DNA, the CDR3 is TGTGCCAGTAGTATCGGAGGGTACGAGCAGTACTTC.

A single count supports this clone. This chain joins TRBV9 and TRBJ2-2; D remains unclear. CDR1 is SGDLS and CDR2 is YYNGEE in the germline V gene. V lost 4 bases and J lost 1, with 17 bases in between. CDR3 length: 17 amino acids. The CDR3 region is CASSSSPKRKNTGELFF. The CDR3 DNA is TGTGCCAGCAGCTCGAGCCCCAAAAGAAAGAACACCGGGGAGCTGTTTTTT.

This chain links TRBV23-1 with TRBJ2-7; the D gene is possibly TRBD1 (6 bases). TRBV23-1 is an open reading frame whose function is uncertain. With 2 bases removed from V and 2 bases from J, the gap between germline ends came to 16 bases. CDR3 length: 16 residues. DNA for the CDR3: TGCGCCAGCAGTCAACGAGGGGGTCTCTGCCCCTACGAGCAGTACTTC. It translates to CASSQRGGLCPYEQYF.

This chain links TRBV27 with TRBJ1-5; the D gene is possibly TRBD1 (5 bases). Germline assignment: CDR1 MNHEY and CDR2 SMNVEV (reference sequence). CDR3 length equals 14 residues. The germline V and J ends were trimmed by 2 bases and 7 bases, with 12 bases remaining between them. The CDR3 loop reads CASSLMGPSQPQHF. The CDR3 coding sequence is TGTGCCAGCAGTTTAATGGGGCCCTCGCAGCCCCAGCATTTT.

This sequence joins TRBV3-1 (or the pseudogene TRBV3-2) and TRBJ1-1; possible D gene TRBD1, 6 bases. V lost 3 bases and J 3 bases, leaving 11 bases between the germline ends. This CDR3 region has 14 residues. CDR1 LGHDT and CDR2 YNNKEL come from the germline V gene (reference sequence). Here the CDR3 DNA reads TGTGCCAGCAGCCAGTCAGACAGGTACACTGAAGCTTTCTTT. Translating gives CASSQSDRYTEAFF.

This clone has only one observation. V gene TRBV2 combines with J gene TRBJ1-1; D not resolved. V was cut by 3 bases and J by 1 base, with 9 bases left in between. This CDR3 region has 14 residues. The germline CDR1 and CDR2 sequences are SNHLY and FYNNEI. This CDR3 is CASSDGQPNTEAFF. Here the CDR3 DNA reads TGTGCCAGCAGTGATGGGCAGCCGAACACTGAAGCTTTCTTT.

J is TRBJ2-5 and V is TRBV11-3; D possibly corresponds to TRBD2 (5 bases). This CDR3 region has 13 residues. Germline CDR1 reads SGHNT; CDR2 reads YENEEA. V lost 1 base to trimming and J lost 4 bases, with 7 bases between them. The CDR3 sequence is CASSLASGETQYF. For the CDR3, the DNA is TGTGCCAGCAGCTTAGCCAGCGGAGAGACCCAGTACTTC.

The chain has TRBV5-1 and TRBJ1-4; D is unresolved. V gave up 0 bases and J gave up 5 bases, with 14 bases separating them. The germline CDR1 and CDR2 sequences are SGHRS and YFSETQ. This CDR3 contains 16 residues. For the CDR3, the DNA is TGCGCCAGCAGCTTGGCCGCCCGGGATAGAAATGAAAAACTGTTTTTT. The encoded protein is CASSLAARDRNEKLFF.

The rearrangement uses TRBV9 and TRBJ2-7, with 7 bases identical to TRBD1. Germline assignment: CDR1 SGDLS and CDR2 YYNGEE. This CDR3 has 13 residues. After removal of 5 bases from V and 6 bases from J, the junction contained 8 bases not matched to a gene. The CDR3 is CASSWDSKGEQYF. The CDR3 nucleotides are TGTGCCAGCAGTTGGGACAGTAAGGGCGAGCAGTACTTC.

This clone was seen many times. The J gene is TRBJ1-4, the V gene TRBV28; D might be TRBD1 (5 bases). V lost 8 bases and J 5 bases, leaving 15 bases between the germline ends. The CDR3 is 14 amino acids. Germline V lookup: CDR1 MDHEN, CDR2 SYDVKM. CDR3 in amino acids: CASERPGQNEKLFF. In DNA, the CDR3 is TGTGCCAGCGAAAGGCCAGGACAAAATGAAAAACTGTTTTTT.

V is TRBV7-9 and J is TRBJ2-1; TRBD1 aligns across 9 bases. V lost 7 bases to trimming and J lost 4 bases; unmatched junction nucleotides: 5. The CDR3 has 14 amino acids. CDR1 and CDR2 from the germline V gene are SEHNR and FQNEAQ (reference sequence). The CDR3 loop is CASNVGTGYNEQFF. CDR3 bases: TGTGCCAGCAACGTCGGGACAGGGTACAATGAGCAGTTCTTC.

The genes are TRBV9 and TRBJ2-7; 9 nucleotides agree with TRBD2. Germline-derived CDR1 and CDR2 are SGDLS and YYNGEE. This CDR3 comprises 16 residues. V trimming: 4 bases; J trimming: 7 bases; junction bases outside the gene matches: 15. The CDR3 DNA sequence: TGTGCCAGCAGCCTCCCGGGGGCGGGAGGGCCGGGAGAGCAGTACTTC. It yields the protein CASSLPGAGGPGEQYF.

The CDR3 DNA sequence: TGCGCCAGCAGCCACGACGGGACAGGGGTTTTGAGAGGCTACACCTTC. This sequence encodes CASSHDGTGVLRGYTF. The chain combines TRBV5-1 with TRBJ1-2; 10 bases match TRBD1. The junction had 14 bases not matched to a gene; V was cut back by 4 bases and J by 8 bases. CDR3 length: 16 residues. Germline CDR1 reads SGHRS; CDR2 reads YFSETQ.

This clone occurred once. This chain uses TRBV25-1 with TRBJ1-1; the match to TRBD1 covers 8 bases. V lost 5 bases and J lost 5; bases outside the gene matches: 7. The CDR3 has 14 residues. CDR1 and CDR2 (germline): MGHDK, SYGVNS. As DNA, the CDR3 is TGTGCCAGCAGTTTTCAGGGGGCGCGTACTGAAGCTTTCTTT. Protein sequence: CASSFQGARTEAFF.

The chain joins TRBV27 to TRBJ2-7, with D perhaps TRBD2 (5 bases). Per germline, CDR1 MNHEY and CDR2 SMNVEV (reference sequence). The CDR3 runs 13 residues. Trimming took off 0 bases at V and 5 bases at J, with 8 bases between the two ends. As DNA, the CDR3 is TGTGCCAGCAGTTTATCGAGAGGGAACGAGCAGTACTTC. Translating gives CASSLSRGNEQYF.

V is TRBV27 and J is TRBJ2-7; the match to TRBD2 covers 8 bases. V lost 5 bases and J lost 5; bases outside the gene matches: 20. The CDR3 contains 18 residues. CDR1 MNHEY and CDR2 SMNVEV come from the germline V gene (reference sequence). The CDR3 coding sequence is TGTGCCAGCAGTACCGGCCGGGGTAGCGGGATGGTATCCCACGAGCAGTACTTC. Amino acid sequence: CASSTGRGSGMVSHEQYF.

The chain links TRBV11-2 to TRBJ2-7, with 9 bases lining up with TRBD1. CDR1 and CDR2 from the germline V gene are SGHAT and FQNNGV. Losses at the gene ends were 5 bases for V and 2 bases for J; bases not matched to a gene: 10. The CDR3 contains 16 residues. The CDR3 region is CASSDPGTGSTYEQYF. The CDR3 nucleotides read TGTGCCAGCAGCGATCCCGGGACAGGGTCCACCTACGAGCAGTACTTC.

The chain couples TRBV18 to TRBJ2-7, with a weak D call TRBD2 (5 bases). Trimming removed 3 bases from V and 0 bases from J, with 15 bases in between. CDR3 length: 16 amino acids. CDR1 is KGHSH, CDR2 LQKENI, per germline. CDR3 region: CASSPVRTPSSYEQYF. The CDR3 DNA sequence: TGTGCCAGCTCACCCGTCCGGACTCCGAGCTCCTACGAGCAGTACTTC. Looking up the rest from reference TRBV18 and TRBJ2-7 gives the full variable domain: NAGVMQNPRHLVRRRGQEARLRCSPMKGHSHVYWYRQLPEEGLKFMVYLQKENIIDESGMPKERFSAEFPKEGPSILRIQQVVRGDSAAYFCASSPVRTPSSYEQYFGPGTRLTVT.

The CDR3, as DNA: TGTGCCAGCAACGGGGATATACAAGAGACCCAGTACTTC. Its protein product is CASNGDIQETQYF. The chain uses TRBV2 and TRBJ2-5; D possibly corresponds to TRBD2 (5 bases). Trimming removed 7 bases at V and 2 bases at J, with 11 bases between. The CDR3 is 13 residues long. Germline lookup yields CDR1 SNHLY and CDR2 FYNNEI.

The rearrangement links TRBV27 to TRBJ2-1; a possible D gene is TRBD2 (5 bases). The CDR3 runs to 13 residues. Germline V gene sequence: CDR1 MNHEY, CDR2 SMNVEV (reference sequence). The ends were cut back, 3 bases at V and 6 bases at J, with 9 bases in the middle. CDR3 in amino acids: CASSFSGPNEQFF. As DNA, the CDR3 is TGTGCCAGCAGTTTCAGCGGACCCAATGAGCAGTTCTTC.

This rearrangement joins TRBV19 to TRBJ1-2; D gene ambiguous. With 4 bases removed from V and 8 bases from J, the gap between germline ends came to 20 bases. CDR1 is LNHDA and CDR2 is SQIVND in the germline V gene (reference sequence). The CDR3 is made up of 15 amino acids. The CDR3 DNA reads TGTGCCAGTAGTAACGTCTGGAGGTGGGTGAACGGCTACACCTTC. It encodes CASSNVWRWVNGYTF.

The chain carries TRBV25-1 and TRBJ1-2, with 10 nucleotides matching TRBD1. Germline-derived CDR1 and CDR2 are MGHDK and SYGVNS. The trim removed 3 bases at V and 6 bases at J, leaving 7 bases unmatched. The CDR3 has 15 residues. The CDR3 DNA reads as TGTGCCAGCAGTGAGCCGGGACAGGGGTTCCATGGCTACACCTTC. It translates to CASSEPGQGFHGYTF.

The V and J genes are TRBV9 and TRBJ2-2; 7 nucleotides align to TRBD1. The CDR3 is made up of 16 amino acids. V was clipped by 0 bases and J by 8 bases; unmatched bases: 10. Germline values: CDR1 SGDLS, CDR2 YYNGEE. In DNA form, the CDR3 reads TGTGCCAGCAGCGTAGAAGGGGGCCCCTTTTTGGGGGAGCTGTTTTTT. As protein: CASSVEGGPFLGELFF. The full variable domain, rest sourced from reference TRBV9 and TRBJ2-2, is DSGVTQTPKHLITATGQRVTLRCSPRSGDLSVYWYQQSLDQGLQFLIQYYNGEERAKGNILERFSAQQFPDLHSELNLSSLELGDSALYFCASSVEGGPFLGELFFGEGSRLTVL.

The chain couples TRBV12-3 or TRBV12-4 to TRBJ1-6; D might be TRBD1 (5 bases). The CDR3 has 12 amino acids. V was shortened by 5 bases and J by 9 bases, with 8 bases between the two germline ends. In DNA, the CDR3 is TGTGCCAGCAGTCGACAGATTTCACCCCTCCACTTT. Translation gives CASSRQISPLHF.

The rearrangement links TRBV6-4 to TRBJ2-7, with TRBD1 matching over 9 bases. Trimming at V came to 10 bases and at J to 7 bases, leaving 11 bases not matched to a gene. This CDR3 comprises 13 residues. The germline gives CDR1 MRHNA, CDR2 SNTAGT. CDR3 loop: CATIRTGVQEQYF. DNA of the CDR3: TGTGCCACAATAAGGACAGGGGTTCAAGAGCAGTACTTC.

The chain uses TRBV27 and TRBJ1-1; maybe TRBD1 (5 bases). With 3 bases removed from V and 0 bases from J, the gap between germline ends came to 5 bases. Germline V gene data show CDR1 as MNHEY and CDR2 as SMNVEV (reference sequence). This CDR3 has 13 residues. This CDR3 reads CASSLGLNTEAFF. CDR3 nucleotide sequence: TGTGCCAGCAGTTTGGGGCTGAACACTGAAGCTTTCTTT.

The CDR3 here is CASSLGGQELFF. The CDR3 region has the DNA TGTGCCAGCAGCCTCGGGGGACAGGAACTGTTTTTT. V is TRBV3-1 (or the pseudogene TRBV3-2) and J is TRBJ1-4; 8 bases align to TRBD1. Germline V CDR1 and CDR2: LGHDT, YNNKEL (reference sequence). V was pared by 4 bases and J by 12 bases, with 4 bases of the junction left unmatched. The CDR3 runs 12 residues.